Below, one T cell receptor (beta chain) is given with its context. This clonotype was counted ten times or more. The antigen it binds to is not known. No per-base quality is available; no much larger clone lies one base away. The CDR3 sequence holds 13 residues, the cysteine and phenylalanine included. Only the CDR3 portion is preserved as DNA: 39 bases, with reading frame beginning at the first base. At the junction V is shortened by 5 bases and J by 12 bases, with 14 bases in between. CDR1 is given as SGHTA and CDR2 as FQGNSA, both from the germline V gene. TCR beta CDR3 regions were amplified from RNA transcripts for repertoire sequencing. HTBI primers and the Qiagen OneStep RT-PCR kit were used in a first-round RT-PCR, which was followed by a second-round multiplex PCR, size selection and purification. The libraries underwent paired-end sequencing with 100 bp reads on an Illumina HiSeq2000. As for how the authors treated the data: SOAPnuke was used to process the reads, removing any read that contained adapters or uncalled bases, had a mean Phred below 15, or lacked an exact match to the constant primer or identifier. High-quality paired reads were merged with COPE v1.2.5. Each unique nucleotide sequence was treated as a clonotype, and MiTCR v1.1 was used to align the clonotypes to the IMGT TRB V, D and J references. Only V-J combinations with frequency above 0.0001 were analysed, covering over 99% of repertoires. For each V-J combination, a TCR clonal expansion and chaos score was defined as F50 clonal expansion divided by the chaos observed in the TCRdist matrix. Features were reduced by Welch's t-statistics and random forest to over ten V-J combinations, which fed a naive Bayes classifier. Thyroid-blood repertoire similarity was quantified with the Morisita-Horn index. The raw public data were reprocessed by TCRdb itself: fastp quality trimming at Q25, MiXCR clonotype calling, in-frame beta chains only. Under each unique CDR3 protein, matching rows form one entry showing the most common genes and DNA. These V and J calls are TCRdb output, not the study's own analysis. Counted in this sample were around 590,000 distinct CDR3 sequences; 39% of them appeared once. Together, the top ten hold 4% to 5% of the sample.

Hyperthyroidism patients were newly diagnosed, were aged 18 to 65 years, and had a disease duration under 2 months. Anyone with other autoimmune diseases, uncontrolled infections, pregnancy or lactation was excluded from the study. Clinical symptoms, serum thyroxine, TRAb, thyroid ultrasound and orbital computed tomography were used for diagnosis. Total RNA was extracted using Trizol reagent, and RNA quality was checked on an Agilent 2100 Bioanalyzer. This sample was included in a study of Graves' ophthalmopathy and Graves' hyperthyroidism (dated by TCRdb to 2017 to 2018). Some background on the complete study: A patient counted as having stable hyperthyroidism if there was no progression to ophthalmopathy within 18 months of follow-up. The independent validation cohort included roughly 19 hyperthyroidism patients plus 17 patients who later progressed from hyperthyroidism to ophthalmopathy. In total, 120 to 150 blood samples were TCR-sequenced: approximately 42 ophthalmopathy, some 80 hyperthyroidism and some 17 hyperthyroidism-to-ophthalmopathy patients. TCR beta repertoire signatures were used to distinguish Graves' ophthalmopathy from Graves' hyperthyroidism and to predict progression to ophthalmopathy. To explore V-J signatures that separate ophthalmopathy from hyperthyroidism, a discovery set of about a hundred patients was enrolled, consisting of under 50 with ophthalmopathy and roughly 60 with stable hyperthyroidism. In over five hyperthyroidism patients, T-cell repertoires of thyroid tissue and blood were compared. Following sample collection, hyperthyroidism patients were given methimazole at a starting dose of 30 mg daily, and ophthalmopathy patients were given high-dose intravenous methylprednisolone.

Overall results and qualifications from the work: In cross-validation, the 13-signature model distinguished ophthalmopathy from stable hyperthyroidism with 87.88% sensitivity and around 81% specificity, while in the test set the corresponding values were roughly 80% and 75%. In validation, the model predicted ophthalmopathy progression with 55% to 71% sensitivity and approximately 75% specificity; some 13 predicted patients were CT-confirmed with GO in a median of roughly 6.8 months. Most of the expanded thyroid clonotypes with a frequency above 0.001 were also detected in blood, and it was suggested that the thyroid immune response may be reflected by blood repertoires. No statistical method was used to set the sample size in advance, and the investigators knew which group each participant was assigned to.

Sequencing used peripheral blood or thyroid tissue (not recorded which). Recombination joined TRBV7-2 with TRBJ1-6; no D gene call is confident. The clonotype was recovered from an adult man with Graves' hyperthyroidism. The nucleotides read TGTGCCAGCAGCCCCGACGAGGTCGTACCCCTCCACTTT. The resulting protein is CASSPDEVVPLHF.